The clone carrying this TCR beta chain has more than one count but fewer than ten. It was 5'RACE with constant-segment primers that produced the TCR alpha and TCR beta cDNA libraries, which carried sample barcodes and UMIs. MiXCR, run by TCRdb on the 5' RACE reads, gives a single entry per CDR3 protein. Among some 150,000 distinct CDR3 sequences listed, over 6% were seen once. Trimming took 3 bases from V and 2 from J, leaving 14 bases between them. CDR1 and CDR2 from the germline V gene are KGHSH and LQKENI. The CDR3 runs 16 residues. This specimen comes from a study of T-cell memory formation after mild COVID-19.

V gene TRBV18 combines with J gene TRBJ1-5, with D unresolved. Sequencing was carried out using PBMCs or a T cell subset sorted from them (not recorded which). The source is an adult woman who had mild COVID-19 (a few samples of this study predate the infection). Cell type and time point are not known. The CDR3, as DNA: TGTGCCAGCTCACCTAGTGAGTTTAGGGGCAATCAGCCCCAGCATTTT. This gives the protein CASSPSEFRGNQPQHF.